This T cell receptor (beta chain) originates from a study of shared clonotypes between healthy human individuals. In the study overall: Each donor contributed plates that comprised three CD4 naive, three CD4 memory, two CD8 naive and one CD8 memory. Points from the study as a whole: The low donor count limited represented genetic and exposure-history diversity.

This clone was seen only once. Antigen specificity is unknown. TCRdb keeps only in-frame clones here, not all; method: immunoSEQ multiplex PCR. The table lists roughly 380,000 clones, 90% to 98% of them singletons. Trimming took 5 bases from V and 5 from J, leaving 18 bases between them. CDR3 length equals 15 residues. Germline V gene data show CDR1 as MGHRA and CDR2 as YSYEKL. The TCR comes from a man aged 25 to 40 in good health. The rearrangement uses TRBV4-1 and TRBJ2-5; possibly TRBD2 for D (6 bases). The specimen sequenced was memory CD8+ T cells sorted from blood. Subset of the sample: CD45RO+ cells pooled with CCR7-negative TemRA cells. CDR3 nucleotides: TGCGCCAGCAGCGGAGGCCTGTGGGGAGGTGAGACCCAGTACTTC. This encodes CASSGGLWGGETQYF.